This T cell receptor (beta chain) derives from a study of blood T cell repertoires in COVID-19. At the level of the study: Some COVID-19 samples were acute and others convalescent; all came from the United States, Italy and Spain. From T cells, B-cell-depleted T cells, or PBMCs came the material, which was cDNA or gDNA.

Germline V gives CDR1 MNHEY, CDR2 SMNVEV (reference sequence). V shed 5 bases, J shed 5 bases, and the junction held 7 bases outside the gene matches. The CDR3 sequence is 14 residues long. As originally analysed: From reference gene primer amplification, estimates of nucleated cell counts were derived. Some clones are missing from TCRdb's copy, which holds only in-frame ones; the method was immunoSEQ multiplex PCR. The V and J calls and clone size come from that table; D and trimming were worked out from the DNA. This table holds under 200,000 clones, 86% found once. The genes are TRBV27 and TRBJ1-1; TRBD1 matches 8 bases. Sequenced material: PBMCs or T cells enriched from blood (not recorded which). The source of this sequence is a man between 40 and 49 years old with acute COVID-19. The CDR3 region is CASSTGQERTEAFF. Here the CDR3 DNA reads TGTGCCAGCAGTACGGGACAGGAGAGAACTGAAGCTTTCTTT.